These 8 T cell receptor beta chains were sequenced from one sample in a study of human T cells and chemical hapten exposure. Time point denoted: patch test 1, 2 weeks after DPC sensitization. The treatment here: therapeutic diphenylcyclopropenone sensitization with weekly scalp DPC. TCRdb called the RACE reads again in MiXCR, with one record for every CDR3 protein. The table has about 82,000 distinct CDR3 sequences, approximately 11% seen once. Sequences were derived from whole blood, sampled in connection with sensitization to the hapten diphenylcyclopropenone (DPC). All receptors come from a woman between 50 and 59 years old with alopecia areata. Some clones in this sample may be carry-over from other donors' samples.

This clonotype has at least ten counts. The genes are TRBV14 and TRBJ2-1; perhaps TRBD2 as D (7 bases). V gave up 4 bases and J gave up 5 bases, with 15 bases separating them. Germline V CDR1 and CDR2: SGHDN, FVKESK. This CDR3 comprises 15 residues. CDR3 region: CASSPLGGADNEQFF. The CDR3 nucleotides are TGTGCCAGCAGCCCTTTGGGGGGGGCCGACAATGAGCAGTTCTTC. Full variable domain (outside the CDR3, taken from reference TRBV14 and TRBJ2-1): EAGVTQFPSHSVIEKGQTVTLRCDPISGHDNLYWYRRVMGKEIKFLLHFVKESKQDESGMPNNRFLAERTGGTYSTLKVQPAELEDSGVYFCASSPLGGADNEQFFGPGTRLTVL.

The V gene is TRBV9, the J gene TRBJ1-4; no definite D call. Germline V CDR1 and CDR2: SGDLS, YYNGEE. CDR3 length equals 12 residues. The germline V and J ends were trimmed by 4 bases and 10 bases, with 11 bases remaining between them. The CDR3 sequence is CASSPPRRKLFF. CDR3 in DNA: TGTGCCAGCAGCCCTCCCCGACGAAAACTGTTTTTT.

This clonotype was recorded many times. As DNA, the CDR3 is TGTGCCAGCTCACCGCCGGCAGGGGGCCGAGAGACCCAGTACTTC. Its protein is CASSPPAGGRETQYF. The chain recombines TRBV18 with TRBJ2-5; 8 bases agree with TRBD1. The CDR3 runs 15 residues. From germline, CDR1 is KGHSH and CDR2 LQKENI. The ends lost 3 bases at V and 4 bases at J; junction bases unmatched: 7.

In this sample, this clonotype turned up many times. V usage is TRBV28 and J usage is TRBJ1-1, with no clear D. Germline V lookup: CDR1 MDHEN, CDR2 SYDVKM. V lost 5 bases, J lost 0 bases, and 10 bases lay in between. The CDR3 runs 14 residues. The CDR3 sequence is CASSPGKMNTEAFF. The CDR3 region has the DNA TGTGCCAGCAGTCCCGGCAAGATGAACACTGAAGCTTTCTTT.

This clonotype was recorded a few times. The V gene is TRBV30, the J gene TRBJ2-2; D gene ambiguous. Germline V gene data show CDR1 as GTSNPN and CDR2 as SVGIG (reference sequence). V was trimmed by 1 base and J by 3 bases, leaving 9 bases between them. The CDR3 spans 14 residues. The CDR3 reads CAWSGNGYTGELFF. The CDR3 nucleotides read TGTGCCTGGAGTGGAAATGGCTACACCGGGGAGCTGTTTTTT.

V is TRBV12-3 or TRBV12-4 and J is TRBJ2-3; 10 positions match TRBD1. V lost 2 bases and J lost 5; bases outside the gene matches: 4. This CDR3 comprises 15 residues. The CDR3 coding sequence is TGTGCCAGCAGTTTACCGGGACAGGGGAGAGATACGCAGTATTTT. It encodes CASSLPGQGRDTQYF.

In this sample, this clonotype turned up many times. The CDR3 DNA reads TGTGCCAGCATGGGCCGGGGGGCCCACACAGATACGCAGTATTTT. Translated, it gives CASMGRGAHTDTQYF. This rearrangement joins TRBV2 to TRBJ2-3; D perhaps matches TRBD2 (7 bases). V gave up 7 bases and J gave up 2 bases, with 16 bases separating them. The CDR3 length is 15 residues. CDR1 SNHLY and CDR2 FYNNEI come from the germline V gene. Full variable domain (rest looked up from reference TRBV2 and TRBJ2-3): EPEVTQTPSHQVTQMGQEVILRCVPISNHLYFYWYRQILGQKVEFLVSFYNNEISEKSEIFDDQFSVERPDGSNFTLKIRSTKLEDSAMYFCASMGRGAHTDTQYFGPGTRLTVL.

The gene calls are TRBV7-9 and TRBJ2-2; D gene uncertain. In germline, CDR1 is SEHNR, CDR2 FQNEAQ (reference sequence). Trimming left V 5 bases short and J 7 bases short, with 23 bases between. The CDR3 runs to 17 residues. The CDR3 region has the DNA TGTGCCAGCAGCCGATCCACACAAAGGACCCTGGGCGGGGAGCTGTTTTTT. This gives the protein CASSRSTQRTLGGELFF.